These T cell receptor beta chains were read from a single sample in a study of cytotoxic CD8 clonotypes in ibrutinib-treated CLL. The method was immunoSEQ multiplex PCR; TCRdb's version includes in-frame clones alone and lacks a portion of them. This table holds under 200,000 clones, roughly four fifths found once. This specimen was PBMCs, taken after 24 months of ibrutinib treatment. All receptors come from a human donor with chronic lymphocytic leukemia. The CDR3 runs from the conserved cysteine through the conserved F or W. Fields, in order: CDR3 DNA, CDR3 protein, clone size, D gene, J gene, V gene. The D gene is left open where the match is weak. Rows may omit the clone size; those that give it use once, few, many or a size class.

CDR3nt: TGTGCCAGCAGCTTAAGCCCACTAGCGGGAGGTTCCTACGAGCAGTACTTC
CDR3aa: CASSLSPLAGGSYEQYF
abundance: -
d_gene: TRBD2
j_gene: TRBJ2-7
v_gene: TRBV11-3

CDR3nt: TGCGCCAGCAGCCCTCGGCTTGGGACGGATAACTCTGGGGCCAACGTCCTGACTTTC
CDR3aa: CASSPRLGTDNSGANVLTF
abundance: -
d_gene: -
j_gene: TRBJ2-6
v_gene: TRBV5-1

CDR3nt: TGTGCCAGCAGCCTGGCGACAGGGGGCCCACAAGAGACCCAGTACTTC
CDR3aa: CASSLATGGPQETQYF
abundance: -
d_gene: TRBD1
j_gene: TRBJ2-5
v_gene: TRBV7-9

CDR3nt: TGTGCCAGTACCTTAGCGGGAGAGGGTGAGCAGTTCTTC
CDR3aa: CASTLAGEGEQFF
abundance: -
d_gene: TRBD2
j_gene: TRBJ2-1
v_gene: TRBV19

CDR3nt: TGTGCCAGCGGACTACCCCGAGGAGAGGTCGCCGGGGAGCTGTTTTTT
CDR3aa: CASGLPRGEVAGELFF
abundance: -
d_gene: -
j_gene: TRBJ2-2
v_gene: TRBV19

CDR3nt: TGTGCCAGCAATACCTACGGGGCGAGAGAGACCCAGTACTTC
CDR3aa: CASNTYGARETQYF
abundance: once
d_gene: -
j_gene: TRBJ2-5
v_gene: TRBV6-6

CDR3nt: TGCGCCAGCAGCCCGACGGCGGTATACAATGAGCAGTTCTTC
CDR3aa: CASSPTAVYNEQFF
abundance: few
d_gene: -
j_gene: TRBJ2-1
v_gene: TRBV5-1

CDR3nt: TGCGCCAGCAGCTTGTCGACTAGCGGGGGAAGGCGGGAGACCCAGTACTTC
CDR3aa: CASSLSTSGGRRETQYF
abundance: -
d_gene: TRBD2
j_gene: TRBJ2-5
v_gene: TRBV5-1

CDR3nt: TGTGCCAGCAGCGAGCGAGACAGGGTAGACACCATATATTTT
CDR3aa: CASSERDRVDTIYF
abundance: once
d_gene: TRBD1
j_gene: TRBJ1-3
v_gene: TRBV9

CDR3nt: TGTGCCTGCCGGGGGGCGGACCATCAGCCCCAGCATTTT
CDR3aa: CACRGADHQPQHF
abundance: -
d_gene: -
j_gene: TRBJ1-5
v_gene: TRBV27

CDR3nt: TGTGCCAGCAGCCGCGGACAGCTTAATTCACCCCTCCACTTT
CDR3aa: CASSRGQLNSPLHF
abundance: -
d_gene: -
j_gene: TRBJ1-6
v_gene: TRBV14

CDR3nt: TGCGCCAGCAGCTTCAGGGGGCAGCATGAAAAACTGTTTTTT
CDR3aa: CASSFRGQHEKLFF
abundance: -
d_gene: TRBD1
j_gene: TRBJ1-4
v_gene: TRBV5-1

CDR3nt: TGTGCCAGCAGGGTGGACAGGGCGTGGGGGCAGCCCCAGCATTTT
CDR3aa: CASRVDRAWGQPQHF
abundance: -
d_gene: TRBD1
j_gene: TRBJ1-5
v_gene: TRBV6-1

CDR3nt: TGTGCCAGTAGTATACCAGGGCGGGAGGTCTACAATGAGCAGTTCTTC
CDR3aa: CASSIPGREVYNEQFF
abundance: -
d_gene: TRBD2
j_gene: TRBJ2-1
v_gene: TRBV19

CDR3nt: TGTGCCAGCAGCCAACTGACCCTCTCCTACAATGAGCAGTTCTTC
CDR3aa: CASSQLTLSYNEQFF
abundance: few
d_gene: -
j_gene: TRBJ2-1
v_gene: TRBV28

CDR3nt: TGTGCCAGCAGCCCCCGTCCAAAGGGAGGGGCAACTAATGAAAAACTGTTTTTT
CDR3aa: CASSPRPKGGATNEKLFF
abundance: -
d_gene: -
j_gene: TRBJ1-4
v_gene: TRBV4-2

CDR3nt: TGTGCCAGCAGCCCCGGACTCTTAAACATTCAGTACTTC
CDR3aa: CASSPGLLNIQYF
abundance: -
d_gene: -
j_gene: TRBJ2-4
v_gene: TRBV9

CDR3nt: TGTGCCAGCAGAGAGGGTAATGCACCCCTCCACTTT
CDR3aa: CASREGNAPLHF
abundance: -
d_gene: -
j_gene: TRBJ1-6
v_gene: TRBV6-5

CDR3nt: TGTGCCAGCACCTCAAACGGGGGGAATCAGCCCCAGCATTTT
CDR3aa: CASTSNGGNQPQHF
abundance: -
d_gene: -
j_gene: TRBJ1-5
v_gene: TRBV2

CDR3nt: TGTGCCAGCACCCCGGCCGGACAGGCGTTGGTCTATGGCTACACCTTC
CDR3aa: CASTPAGQALVYGYTF
abundance: -
d_gene: TRBD1
j_gene: TRBJ1-2
v_gene: TRBV9

CDR3nt: TGTGCCAGTAGGGGGAACAGGGGTGTCTTGAACACTGAAGCTTTCTTT
CDR3aa: CASRGNRGVLNTEAFF
abundance: -
d_gene: TRBD1
j_gene: TRBJ1-1
v_gene: TRBV19

CDR3nt: TGTGCCTCCCGGCCCGAGGACAGGAACACTGAAGCTTTCTTT
CDR3aa: CASRPEDRNTEAFF
abundance: -
d_gene: -
j_gene: TRBJ1-1
v_gene: TRBV6-1

CDR3nt: TGTGCCACCAGCAGAGATGCGAGGGGAGGCAGCGAAGCTTTCTTT
CDR3aa: CATSRDARGGSEAFF
abundance: -
d_gene: -
j_gene: TRBJ1-1
v_gene: TRBV15

CDR3nt: TGCGCCAGCAGTGCCGACAGGGACTCAGCCAAAAACATTCAGTACTTC
CDR3aa: CASSADRDSAKNIQYF
abundance: -
d_gene: -
j_gene: TRBJ2-4
v_gene: TRBV10-2

CDR3nt: TGTGCCACCAGCAGCCCGGATTACGAGCAGTACTTC
CDR3aa: CATSSPDYEQYF
abundance: -
d_gene: -
j_gene: TRBJ2-7
v_gene: TRBV15

CDR3nt: TGTGCCAGCAGCGTAGCGGGACTAGCGGGAGAGATTACGAGAGAGCAGTACTTC
CDR3aa: CASSVAGLAGEITREQYF
abundance: -
d_gene: TRBD2
j_gene: TRBJ2-7
v_gene: TRBV9

CDR3nt: TGTGCCAGCAGTGAATTAGGGGGCTCGAACACCGGGGAGCTGTTTTTT
CDR3aa: CASSELGGSNTGELFF
abundance: -
d_gene: TRBD1
j_gene: TRBJ2-2
v_gene: TRBV2

CDR3nt: TGCGCCAGCAGCCAAGAGCGGACTGTGAACTATGGCTACACCTTC
CDR3aa: CASSQERTVNYGYTF
abundance: -
d_gene: -
j_gene: TRBJ1-2
v_gene: TRBV4-3

CDR3nt: TGTGCCAGCAGTTACGACAGGAACCCGTACGAAAAACTGTTTTTT
CDR3aa: CASSYDRNPYEKLFF
abundance: -
d_gene: -
j_gene: TRBJ1-4
v_gene: TRBV6-5

CDR3nt: TGTGCCAGCAGCAGGGGACTAGCGGCGAACACCGGGGAGCTGTTTTTT
CDR3aa: CASSRGLAANTGELFF
abundance: -
d_gene: TRBD2
j_gene: TRBJ2-2
v_gene: TRBV5-4

CDR3nt: TGTGCCAGCAGGAGAGACAGGGCTTACGAGCAGTACTTC
CDR3aa: CASRRDRAYEQYF
abundance: -
d_gene: TRBD1
j_gene: TRBJ2-7
v_gene: TRBV27

CDR3nt: TGTGCCAGCAGTGACCCGACAGGGTGGGAGACCCAGTACTTC
CDR3aa: CASSDPTGWETQYF
abundance: -
d_gene: TRBD1
j_gene: TRBJ2-5
v_gene: TRBV6-1

CDR3nt: TGTGCCAGCAGCTTATCGGGGGTGGGCAATCAGCCCCAGCATTTT
CDR3aa: CASSLSGVGNQPQHF
abundance: few
d_gene: -
j_gene: TRBJ1-5
v_gene: TRBV7-8

CDR3nt: TGTGCCAGCAGCGGGACTAGCGGGGGGAACACAGATACGCAGTATTTT
CDR3aa: CASSGTSGGNTDTQYF
abundance: -
d_gene: TRBD2
j_gene: TRBJ2-3
v_gene: TRBV2

CDR3nt: TGTGCCTGGAGTAGGAACAGGGTTGGGGGCGGCGAGCAGTACTTC
CDR3aa: CAWSRNRVGGGEQYF
abundance: -
d_gene: -
j_gene: TRBJ2-7
v_gene: TRBV30

CDR3nt: TGTGCCAGCAGCTTAGTCAGGCCGGCCCAAAGTATTCAGTACTTC
CDR3aa: CASSLVRPAQSIQYF
abundance: -
d_gene: -
j_gene: TRBJ2-4
v_gene: TRBV7-2

CDR3nt: TGTGCCAGCAGTTACGGTGGTCTTCCGAGGGGAAACATTCAGTACTTC
CDR3aa: CASSYGGLPRGNIQYF
abundance: few
d_gene: -
j_gene: TRBJ2-4
v_gene: TRBV6-5

CDR3nt: TGCGCCAGCAGCCGGACTAGCCAGTCCTACGAGCAGTACTTC
CDR3aa: CASSRTSQSYEQYF
abundance: few
d_gene: TRBD2
j_gene: TRBJ2-7
v_gene: TRBV5-1

CDR3nt: TGTGCCAGCAGTACCCCCCCCGGGGGTGAAGCTTTCTTT
CDR3aa: CASSTPPGGEAFF
abundance: few
d_gene: -
j_gene: TRBJ1-1
v_gene: TRBV6-6

CDR3nt: TGTGCCAGCTCTCTCAGCGGGGGACCCTACAATGAGCAGTTCTTC
CDR3aa: CASSLSGGPYNEQFF
abundance: -
d_gene: TRBD2
j_gene: TRBJ2-1
v_gene: TRBV18